The 9 T cell receptor beta chains presented below share a single source sample, sequenced in a study of blood T cells in healthy people across ages. Together with a sample-barcoded 5' primer, a J-beta primer mix was included in a second PCR lasting about 7 to 12 cycles. TCRdb processed the 5' RACE reads anew with MiXCR; each CDR3 protein has one entry. Altogether 550,000 to 750,000 distinct CDR3 sequences are present, under 25% being singletons, with the ten largest covering roughly 3.4%. The sample consisted of blood. These receptors were taken from a man between 65 and 79 years old in good health.

Ten or more counts support this clonotype. The chain's CDR3 is CASSYKTEAKNIQYF. The CDR3 DNA follows: TGTGCCAGCAGTTACAAGACAGAAGCCAAAAACATTCAGTACTTC. The chain is built from TRBV6-2 or TRBV6-3 and TRBJ2-4; possible D gene TRBD1, 5 bases. V was cut by 2 bases and J by 0 bases, with 8 bases left in between. The length of the CDR3 is 15 residues. Germline CDR1 reads MNHEY; CDR2 reads SVGEGT.

V usage is TRBV20-1 and J usage is TRBJ2-2, with unresolved D. In germline, CDR1 is DFQATT, CDR2 SNEGSKA (reference sequence). V lost 1 base and J 7 bases, leaving 10 bases between the germline ends. This CDR3 is built from 13 residues. CDR3 residues: CSARGGKVGELFF. The DNA of the CDR3 is TGCAGTGCTAGAGGAGGCAAGGTCGGGGAGCTGTTTTTT.

The chain has TRBV27 and TRBJ2-3; 7 positions match TRBD2. The CDR3 consists of 12 residues. V lost 11 bases to trimming and J lost 6 bases; unmatched junction nucleotides: 8. The V gene's germline CDR1 is MNHEY and CDR2 SMNVEV (reference sequence). CDR3 DNA: TGTGCCGAGAGAGGGACTATGGATACGCAGTATTTT. Residues: CAERGTMDTQYF.

The sample holds a few counts of this clonotype. The DNA of the CDR3 is TGTGCCAGCAGCTCGGGGACCTACCTAGATGAGCAGTTCTTC. Amino acids: CASSSGTYLDEQFF. The chain links TRBV6-5 to TRBJ2-5; either TRBD1 or TRBD2 may fit D (5 bases each). Matching the DNA end better, TRBJ2-1 makes the J call doubtful. The CDR3 covers 14 residues. Germline V gene lookup returns CDR1 MNHEY and CDR2 SVGAGI.

The chain recombines TRBV5-6 with TRBJ1-1; D uncertain. Germline loops: CDR1 SGHDT, CDR2 YYEEEE. The CDR3 has 14 amino acids. V lost 1 base and J 6 bases, leaving 13 bases between the germline ends. The CDR3 loop is CASSLRAGVAEAFF. CDR3 in DNA: TGTGCCAGCAGCTTGAGGGCCGGGGTCGCTGAAGCTTTCTTT.

The rearrangement links TRBV20-1 to TRBJ2-5; D gene ambiguous. The J call may be faulty, since TRBJ2-7 better matches the DNA end. The CDR3 contains 11 residues. Looked up from germline, CDR1 is DFQATT and CDR2 is SNEGSKA (reference sequence). CDR3 residues: CSAPNPYEQYF. The CDR3 coding sequence is TGCAGTGCTCCGAACCCCTACGAGCAGTACTTC.

This clonotype has only a few counts. The chain combines TRBV20-1 with TRBJ2-7; a weak D match, TRBD1 (6 bases). In germline, CDR1 is DFQATT, CDR2 SNEGSKA (reference sequence). CDR3 length: 14 residues. Trimming shortened V by 2 bases and J by 5 bases, and 16 bases separated the two germline ends. The CDR3 sequence: CSARIQGSLNEQYF. CDR3 DNA sequence: TGCAGTGCTAGAATACAGGGAAGTCTTAACGAGCAGTACTTC.

The chain is built from TRBV6-2 or TRBV6-3 and TRBJ2-5; 8 bases align to TRBD2. Losses at the gene ends were 6 bases for V and 1 base for J; bases not matched to a gene: 1. CDR1 is MNHEY, CDR2 SVGEGT, per germline. The CDR3 has 13 amino acids. DNA of the CDR3: TGTGCCAGCAGGCGGGAGGCCCAAGAGACCCAGTACTTC. It specifies CASRREAQETQYF.

CDR3 nucleotides: TGTGCCAGCAGTCCGGGACCCTCCACAGAGACCCAGTACTTC. This codes for CASSPGPSTETQYF. This chain connects TRBV2 to TRBJ2-5; D possibly matches TRBD1 or TRBD2 (5 bases each). Trimming stripped 5 bases from V and 4 bases from J, with 14 bases between. This CDR3 has 14 amino acids. Per the germline V gene, CDR1 is SNHLY and CDR2 is FYNNEI.